This T cell receptor beta chain stems from a study of vaccination and CD4 T cells after COVID-19. Study-level information: Spike peptides, overlapping and drawn from SARS-CoV-2, HCoV-NL63, HCoV-OC43 and HCoV-229E, were used to stimulate cells.

The Oncomine TCR Beta short-read assay generated sequence data from the DNA of cultured CD4+ T cells. From the PCR reads, TCRdb called clonotypes with MiXCR, one entry per CDR3 protein. The sample shows roughly 8,200 distinct CDR3 sequences, around 49% of them seen only once. There are 15 residues in the CDR3. V lost 5 bases and J lost 2; bases outside the gene matches: 8. The germline gives CDR1 SGHTA, CDR2 FQGNSA. Treatment described: roughly nine-day PBMC culture with coronavirus spike peptide pools or control peptides (ViraFEST assay). PCR tests turned positive between March and December 2020, before US Alpha, Beta and Delta variants. About this clonotype: The target antigen is unknown.

This rearrangement joins TRBV7-2 to TRBJ2-5; 7 bases are a match to TRBD2. This sequence was found in a human donor who had recovered from COVID-19. Sequenced input: CD4+ T cells from blood, cultured in vitro. CDR3 region: CASSTRAGKQETQYF. CDR3 in DNA: TGTGCCAGCAGCACTCGAGCGGGGAAACAAGAGACCCAGTACTTC.